This T cell receptor beta chain came from a study of OX40 agonist ivuxolimab in advanced cancers. Findings and caveats of the study: Partial responders treated at 0.1-3.0 mg/kg exhibited clonal expansion among the lowest measured.

Trimming took off 0 bases at V and 6 bases at J, with 3 bases between the two ends. The CDR3 length is 12 residues. Germline CDR1 reads SNHLY; CDR2 reads FYNNEI. Libraries were prepared by immunoSEQ multiplex PCR; TCRdb keeps only in-frame clonotypes and omits some of them. The table shows 82,000 or so clones, with 80% to 95% occurring only once. Comments on this clone: Its antigen remains unidentified.

This receptor was identified in an adult with an advanced solid tumor such as melanoma, head and neck, liver or kidney cancer. V and J are TRBV2 and TRBJ1-3, with D unclear. Sequenced material: CD4+ or CD8+ T cells sorted from blood, taken in a trial of the OX40 agonist ivuxolimab. The CDR3 DNA sequence: TGTGCCAGCAGTGAAGCAGAAAACACCATATATTTT. As protein: CASSEAENTIYF.